These T cell receptor beta chains were read from a single sample in a study of blood T cell repertoires in COVID-19. Method: immunoSEQ multiplex PCR; TCRdb's copy keeps in-frame clones and lacks some. The table records about 210,000 clones, approximately 83% of them present only once. The specimen was peripheral blood. The receptors were sampled from a woman aged 40 to 55 with active or convalescent COVID-19. Each CDR3 is given with its conserved first and last residue. The order of the fields is J gene, V gene, D gene, clone size, CDR3 protein, CDR3 DNA. D genes are given only for firm matches. Clone size is not always given. Where it is, it says once, few, many or a class for expanded clones.

>TRBJ2-7|TRBV18|TRBD2|.
CASSPPSGTGEQYF
TGTGCCAGCTCACCACCTAGCGGGACGGGCGAGCAGTACTTC
>TRBJ1-2|TRBV4-1|.|.
CASSQLTGGPAYGYTF
TGCGCCAGCAGCCAATTAACGGGGGGGCCGGCCTATGGCTACACCTTC
>TRBJ2-4|TRBV6-6|TRBD2|.
CASRPLAEKNIQYF
TGTGCCAGCAGACCACTAGCGGAAAAAAACATTCAGTACTTC
>TRBJ2-3|TRBV24-1|TRBD2|.
CATSDSLAGLGADTQYF
TGTGCCACCAGTGATTCACTAGCGGGATTGGGTGCAGATACGCAGTATTTT
>TRBJ1-1|TRBV7-2|TRBD1|.
CASSPPPTGKNTEAFF
TGTGCCAGCAGCCCCCCCCCGACAGGGAAGAACACTGAAGCTTTCTTT
>TRBJ2-3|TRBV7-2|.|.
CASGGSTDTQYF
TGTGCCAGCGGCGGGAGCACAGATACGCAGTATTTT
>TRBJ2-2|TRBV4-3|.|.
CASSQEYRLNTGELFF
TGCGCCAGCAGCCAAGAATATCGTCTAAACACCGGGGAGCTGTTTTTT
>TRBJ2-5|TRBV5-1|TRBD1|once
CASSSGTGGAETQYF
TGCGCCAGCAGCTCAGGGACAGGGGGCGCAGAGACCCAGTACTTC
>TRBJ2-1|TRBV4-1|TRBD2|.
CASSERFGLLAGEGSYNEQFF
TGCGCCAGCAGCGAAAGATTTGGGTTACTAGCGGGAGAGGGGTCCTACAATGAGCAGTTCTTC
>TRBJ2-5|TRBV24-1|.|once
CAIIEETQYF
TGTGCCATCATTGAAGAGACCCAGTACTTC
>TRBJ1-2|TRBV19|TRBD1|.
CASSMTGQGGYGYTF
TGTGCCAGTAGTATGACCGGACAGGGAGGGTATGGCTACACCTTC
>TRBJ1-1|TRBV7-8|TRBD1|.
CASSSLQGATTEAFF
TGTGCCAGCAGCTCCCTACAGGGGGCGACGACTGAAGCTTTCTTT
>TRBJ1-5|TRBV7-2|.|.
CASSTGGAGNQPQHF
TGTGCCAGCAGCACCGGGGGAGCGGGCAATCAGCCCCAGCATTTT
>TRBJ2-2|TRBV15|TRBD2|.
CATSRGEGRYTGELFF
TGTGCCACCAGCAGAGGGGAGGGCAGATACACCGGGGAGCTGTTTTTT
>TRBJ2-6|TRBV10-3|.|.
CAIPRSTGSSGANVLTF
TGTGCCATTCCCCGATCGACGGGGAGCTCTGGGGCCAACGTCCTGACTTTC
>TRBJ1-1|TRBV19|.|.
CASSKIPLSAGEAFF
TGTGCCAGTAGTAAGATCCCCCTCTCAGCGGGGGAAGCTTTCTTT
>TRBJ1-6|TRBV7-3|TRBD1|.
CASSRTGTGVSPLHF
TGTGCCAGCAGCCGCACCGGGACAGGGGTATCACCCCTCCACTTT
>TRBJ2-2|TRBV4-2|.|many
CASSQDTVKGELFF
TGTGCCAGCAGCCAAGACACGGTTAAAGGGGAGCTGTTTTTT
>TRBJ1-3|TRBV18|.|.
CASSPPSGGTKRNTIYF
TGTGCCAGCTCACCACCTTCCGGGGGGACGAAGCGAAACACCATATATTTT
>TRBJ1-6|TRBV14|.|.
CASSQDEASPLHF
TGTGCCAGCAGCCAAGATGAGGCTTCACCCCTCCACTTT
>TRBJ2-3|TRBV24-1|TRBD2|.
CATSDGGLAGGTDTQYF
TGTGCCACCAGTGATGGGGGACTAGCGGGAGGGACAGATACGCAGTATTTT
>TRBJ2-7|TRBV15|TRBD1|.
CATSRMGQSSYEQYF
TGTGCCACCAGCAGGATGGGACAGAGCTCCTACGAGCAGTACTTC
>TRBJ2-3|TRBV24-1|TRBD2|.
CATSDRTSGSTDTQYF
TGTGCCACCAGTGATAGGACTAGCGGAAGCACAGATACGCAGTATTTT
>TRBJ2-7|TRBV9|TRBD1|.
CASSTGQGAYEQYF
TGTGCCAGCAGCACCGGACAGGGGGCCTACGAGCAGTACTTC
>TRBJ2-7|TRBV5-6|TRBD1|.
CASSSGQDEQYF
TGTGCCAGCAGCAGCGGACAGGACGAGCAGTACTTC
>TRBJ2-6|TRBV7-9|TRBD1|.
CASSPQTGTIRGANVLTF
TGTGCCAGCAGCCCGCAGACAGGGACCATTCGGGGGGCCAACGTCCTGACTTTC
>TRBJ2-7|TRBV9|TRBD2|.
CASSPGTSGSAYEQYF
TGTGCCAGCAGCCCGGGGACTAGCGGGAGTGCCTACGAGCAGTACTTC
>TRBJ1-6|TRBV5-6|TRBD1|.
CASSSLGQGINSPLHF
TGTGCCAGCAGCTCACTGGGACAGGGGATAAATTCACCCCTCCACTTT
>TRBJ1-1|TRBV11-2|.|.
CASSTLSLRGWLENTEAFF
TGTGCCAGCAGCACCCTCTCCCTCAGGGGATGGCTTGAGAACACTGAAGCTTTCTTT
>TRBJ2-7|TRBV11-3|.|.
CASSLGSSSYEQYF
TGTGCCAGCAGCTTAGGGTCGAGCTCCTACGAGCAGTACTTC
>TRBJ2-1|TRBV3-1/TRBV3-2|.|.
CASSHNGGLNEQFF
TGTGCCAGCAGCCATAACGGGGGGCTCAATGAGCAGTTCTTC
>TRBJ2-5|TRBV6-2/TRBV6-3|TRBD1|once
CASSRTGVEETQYF
TGTGCCAGCAGTAGGACAGGGGTGGAAGAGACCCAGTACTTC
>TRBJ1-2|TRBV11-2|.|.
CASSDIKTGYGYTF
TGTGCCAGCAGCGACATAAAGACCGGCTATGGCTACACCTTC